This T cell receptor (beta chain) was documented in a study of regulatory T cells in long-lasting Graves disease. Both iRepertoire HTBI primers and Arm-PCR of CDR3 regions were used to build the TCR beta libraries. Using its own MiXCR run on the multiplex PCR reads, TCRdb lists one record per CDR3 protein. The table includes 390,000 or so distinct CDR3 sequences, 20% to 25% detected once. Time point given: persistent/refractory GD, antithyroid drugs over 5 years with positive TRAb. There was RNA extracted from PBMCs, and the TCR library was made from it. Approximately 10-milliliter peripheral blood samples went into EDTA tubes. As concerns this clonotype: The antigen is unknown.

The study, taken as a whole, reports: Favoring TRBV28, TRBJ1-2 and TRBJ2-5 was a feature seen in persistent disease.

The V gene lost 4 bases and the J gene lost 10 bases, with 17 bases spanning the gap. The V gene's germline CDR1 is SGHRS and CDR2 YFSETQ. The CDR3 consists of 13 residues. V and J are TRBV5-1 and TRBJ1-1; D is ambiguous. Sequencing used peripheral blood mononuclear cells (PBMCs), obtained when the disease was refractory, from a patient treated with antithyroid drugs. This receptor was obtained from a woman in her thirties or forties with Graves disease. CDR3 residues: CASSLDTYHGAFF. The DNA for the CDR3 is TGCGCCAGCAGCCTCGACACTTACCATGGAGCTTTCTTT. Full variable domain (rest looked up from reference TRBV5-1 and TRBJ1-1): KAGVTQTPRYLIKTRGQQVTLSCSPISGHRSVSWYQQTPGQGLQFLFEYFSETQRNKGNFPGRFSGRQFSNSRSEMNVSTLELGDSALYLCASSLDTYHGAFFGQGTRLTVV.